Sequencing of this TCR beta chain was carried out in a study of early T cells in non-severe SARS-CoV-2 infection. Overall study results and limits: Matching with VDJdb favored anti-spike CD8 responses (missing private and CD4 specificities).

This clonotype was counted once. Its specificity is not known. One entry per CDR3 protein, called by TCRdb with MiXCR from the 5' RACE reads. The data show tens of thousands of distinct CDR3 sequences, about a tenth seen once. CDR3 length: 11 amino acids. Germline-derived CDR1 and CDR2 are MNHNY and SVGAGI (reference sequence). V was trimmed by 4 bases and J by 14 bases, leaving 12 bases between them. Sequencing input: whole blood. This chain links TRBV6-6 with TRBJ1-3; no clear D. The receptor's source is an adult who was a healthcare worker with PCR-confirmed SARS-CoV-2 infection or an uninfected control (not recorded which). The CDR3 reads CASSSEGPLYF. The CDR3 region has the DNA TGTGCCAGCAGTTCAGAGGGCCCCTTATATTTT.